This T cell receptor (beta chain) was identified in a study of blood T cells in healthy people across ages. General study points: The study lacked donor CMV status, which possibly confounded expanded clonotype changes.

Details on this clonotype: Its antigen is as yet unknown.

The authors ran a second PCR of about 7 to 11 cycles using a sample-barcoded 5' primer and a J-beta primer mix. MiXCR, applied by TCRdb to the 5' RACE reads, yields one record per CDR3 protein. The sample lists 1.8 million or so distinct CDR3 sequences; about two fifths were seen once. Extracted total RNA amounted to at least 5 micrograms for each sample. The CDR3 is 17 amino acids. V was cut by 0 bases and J by 0 bases, with 14 bases left in between. The germline CDR1 and CDR2 sequences are SGHRS and YFSETQ. The sample consisted of blood. The source of this sequence is a human donor in good health. V gene TRBV5-1 combines with J gene TRBJ2-3; a possible D gene is TRBD1 (6 bases). Written as DNA, the CDR3 is TGCGCCAGCAGCTTGGGGGCCCTGACAGGCAGCACAGATACGCAGTATTTT. This gives the protein CASSLGALTGSTDTQYF.